This T cell receptor (beta chain) was identified in a study of T cell repertoires in cytomegalovirus infection. General study results and limits: Cumulative public TCR beta family frequency identified CMV carriers with the relevant HLA.

CDR1 and CDR2 (germline): MNHEY, SMNVEV (reference sequence). The V end lost 0 bases, the J end lost 6 bases, and 6 bases lay between the germline ends. The CDR3 is 13 amino acids. Each CDR3 protein is one row after TCRdb ran MiXCR on the reads. This sample yields roughly 340,000 distinct CDR3 sequences, of which almost 30% are seen a single time; around 20% belongs to the top ten. Concerning this clonotype itself: No antigen is known for it.

This specimen was cultured PBMCs, taken from culture after CMV antigen stimulation. This rearrangement joins TRBV27 to TRBJ2-1, with D unclear. This receptor was obtained from a human donor in good health (CMV status not recorded). Some clones in this sample may be carry-over from other donors' samples. CDR3 loop: CASSLSTVNEQFF. CDR3 nucleotide sequence: TGTGCCAGCAGTTTATCGACGGTCAATGAGCAGTTCTTC.